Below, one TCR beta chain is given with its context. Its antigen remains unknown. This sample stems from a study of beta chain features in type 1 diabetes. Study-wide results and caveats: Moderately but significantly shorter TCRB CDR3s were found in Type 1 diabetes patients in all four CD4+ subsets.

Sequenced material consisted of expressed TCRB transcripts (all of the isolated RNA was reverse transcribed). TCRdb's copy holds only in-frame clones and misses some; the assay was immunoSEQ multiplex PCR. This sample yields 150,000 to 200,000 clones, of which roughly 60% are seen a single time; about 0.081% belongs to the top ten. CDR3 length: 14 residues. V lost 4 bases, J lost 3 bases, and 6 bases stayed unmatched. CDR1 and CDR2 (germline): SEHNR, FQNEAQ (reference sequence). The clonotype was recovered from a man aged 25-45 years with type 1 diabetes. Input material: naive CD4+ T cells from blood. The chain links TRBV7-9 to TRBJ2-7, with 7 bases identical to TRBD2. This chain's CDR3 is CASSYLTGGYEQYF. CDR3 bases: TGTGCCAGCAGCTACCTAACGGGGGGCTACGAGCAGTACTTC.